This entry lists 20 T cell receptor beta chains sequenced from one sample in a study of T cells in Graves' hyperthyroidism and ophthalmopathy. TCR beta CDR3 regions were amplified from RNA. The HTBI set primed first-round TCR CDR3 RT-PCR. TCRdb re-called the multiplex PCR reads through MiXCR, storing one row per CDR3 protein. The sample holds over 700,000 distinct CDR3 sequences, approximately 40% seen once. Sequenced input: blood. These receptors came from a man between 18 and 35 years old with Graves' hyperthyroidism.

To note about this clonotype: The junction differs from germline at one of its ends, possibly a read error. The CDR3 reads CASSERRVTDTQYF. The CDR3, as DNA: TGTGCCAGTAGTGAAAGAAGGGTTACAGATACGCAGTATTTT. The J gene is TRBJ2-3, the V gene TRBV25-1, with D unclear. The CDR3 runs 14 residues. In germline, CDR1 is MGHDK, CDR2 SYGVNS.

The chain recombines TRBV12-3 or TRBV12-4 with TRBJ2-7; 8 bases are shared with TRBD2. The CDR3 runs 15 residues. V dropped 3 bases and J dropped 3; count of bases not matched to a gene: 7. The CDR3 nucleotides are TGTGCCAGCAGTTTGGGACTAGGCGCTAACTACGAGCAGTACTTC. This gives the protein CASSLGLGANYEQYF.

The chain recombines TRBV20-1 with TRBJ2-7; 9 nucleotides align to TRBD2. V lost 0 bases, J lost 3 bases, and 6 bases stayed unmatched. The CDR3 has 15 residues. CDR1 and CDR2 (germline): DFQATT, SNEGSKA (reference sequence). The CDR3 DNA sequence: TGCAGTGCTAGAGATAAGGGACTAGCAGTCTACGAGCAGTACTTC. It codes for CSARDKGLAVYEQYF.

The chain employs TRBV2 and TRBJ2-7; D is uncertain. This CDR3 contains 13 residues. CDR1 and CDR2 from the germline V gene are SNHLY and FYNNEI. Trimming removed 6 bases at V and 3 bases at J, with 12 bases between. The CDR3, as DNA: TGTGCCAGCAGCCAGGCTGACGGCTACGAGCAGTACTTC. Residues: CASSQADGYEQYF.

The rearrangement links TRBV7-2 to TRBJ2-7; TRBD2 aligns across 7 bases. J lost 2 bases, V lost 5 bases, and 12 bases had no gene match. CDR1 SGHTA and CDR2 FQGNSA come from the germline V gene. The CDR3 extends over 16 amino acids. CDR3 amino acids: CASSTPRGSGTYEQYF. The CDR3 DNA follows: TGTGCCAGCAGCACCCCCCGTGGGAGCGGGACCTACGAGCAGTACTTC.

This clonotype has at least ten counts. The genes are TRBV7-9 and TRBJ1-2; D not certain. Germline V lookup: CDR1 SEHNR, CDR2 FQNEAQ (reference sequence). The CDR3 runs 12 residues. With 0 bases removed from V and 7 bases from J, the gap between germline ends came to 6 bases. The DNA for the CDR3 is TGTGCCAGCAGCTTAGCCGACGGTGGCTACACCTTC. Protein: CASSLADGGYTF. The full variable domain, with the rest looked up from reference TRBV7-9 and TRBJ1-2, is DTGVSQNPRHKITKRGQNVTFRCDPISEHNRLYWYRQTLGQGPEFLTYFQNEAQLEKSRLLSDRFSAERPKGSFSTLEIQRTEQGDSAMYLCASSLADGGYTFGSGTRLTVV.

Comment on this clonotype: One junction end disagrees with the germline gene, perhaps due to a read error. The rearrangement links TRBV29-1 to TRBJ1-1; D is uncertain. The CDR3 spans 10 residues. From germline, CDR1 is SQVTM and CDR2 ANQGSEA. The CDR3 DNA is TGCAGCGGATGGAACTCTGAAGCTTTCTTT. Translating gives CSGWNSEAFF. The full variable domain, rest sourced from reference TRBV29-1 and TRBJ1-1, is SAVISQKPSRDICQRGTSLTIQCQVDSQVTMMFWYRQQPGQSLTLIATANQGSEATYESGFVIDKFPISRPNLTFSTLTVSNMSPEDSSIYLCSGWNSEAFFGQGTRLTVV.

The CDR3, as DNA: TGTGCCAGCAGGGCTGACGGGGGGGACGAGCAGCCCCAGCATTTT. It yields the protein CASRADGGDEQPQHF. The chain joins TRBV14 to TRBJ1-5; possibly TRBD1 for D (5 bases). There are 15 residues in the CDR3. V was clipped by 6 bases and J by 7 bases, with 19 bases between them. Germline V gene sequence: CDR1 SGHDN, CDR2 FVKESK.

The chain couples TRBV9 to TRBJ2-3; D remains unclear. The CDR3 consists of 12 residues. Germline V CDR1 and CDR2: SGDLS, YYNGEE. V dropped 3 bases and J dropped 6 bases, with 8 bases sitting between them. The CDR3 DNA reads TGTGCCAGCAGCGGACTCTTGGATACGCAGTATTTT. Residues: CASSGLLDTQYF.

Notes on this clonotype: Since a much larger clone is just one base distant, this may be a read error. The rearrangement links TRBV29-1 to TRBJ2-7; TRBD1 aligns across 9 bases. Germline loops: CDR1 SQVTM, CDR2 ANQGSEA. Trimming removed 5 bases from V and 2 bases from J; junction bases left unmatched: 4. CDR3 length: 13 residues. In DNA, the CDR3 is TGCAGCGTTTCCGGGACAGGGACCTACGAGCAGTACTTC. Amino acids: CSVSGTGTYEQYF.

This clonotype was detected once. The chain combines TRBV29-1 with TRBJ2-5, with a weak D call TRBD2 (5 bases). Germline CDR1 is SQVTM and CDR2 is ANQGSEA. The germline V and J ends were trimmed by 7 bases and 5 bases, with 20 bases remaining between them. The CDR3 sequence is 14 residues long. The CDR3 sequence is CSASSELWEETQYF. The CDR3 DNA sequence: TGCAGCGCCAGCAGTGAGTTATGGGAGGAGACCCAGTACTTC.

There are a few counts of this clonotype. The junction shows a germline mismatch at one end, possibly a read error. CDR3 bases: TGCGCCAGCAGGGAGGGAACGAACGCTGAAGCTTTCTTT. Translated: CASREGTNAEAFF. The chain carries TRBV5-1 and TRBJ1-1; no reliable D call. The germline V gene encodes CDR1 SGHRS and CDR2 YFSETQ. This CDR3 spans 13 amino acids.

This clonotype has ten or more counts. The chain uses TRBV7-2 and TRBJ2-7; D is possibly TRBD2 (5 bases). The CDR3 length is 14 residues. The V gene lost 5 bases and the J gene lost 1 base, with 12 bases spanning the gap. CDR1 and CDR2 from the germline V gene are SGHTA and FQGNSA. CDR3 amino acids: CASSTRTGSYEQYF. In DNA, the CDR3 is TGTGCCAGCAGCACTCGGACTGGTTCCTACGAGCAGTACTTC.

This clonotype was recorded a few times. The genes are TRBV6-5 and TRBJ1-1; a weak D match, TRBD1 (5 bases). The CDR3 consists of 13 residues. Germline CDR1 and CDR2: MNHEY and SVGAGI. Trimming removed 6 bases at V and 6 bases at J, with 14 bases between. The CDR3: CASRDTIAAEAFF. Written as DNA, the CDR3 is TGTGCCAGCAGGGACACTATAGCGGCTGAAGCTTTCTTT.

Notes on this clonotype: One end of the junction varies from germline; a read error may be responsible. The chain has TRBV29-1 and TRBJ2-5; no clear D gene. The CDR3 totals 12 residues. Germline CDR1 is SQVTM and CDR2 is ANQGSEA. CDR3: CSVGRSGETHHF. The DNA of the CDR3 is TGCAGCGTCGGGCGGTCCGGAGAGACCCACCACTTC.

Ten or more counts support this clonotype. The chain has TRBV7-8 and TRBJ2-2; TRBD1 matches 9 bases. CDR3 length: 17 amino acids. Germline assignment: CDR1 SGHVS and CDR2 FQNEAQ. The J segment lost 3 bases and the V segment lost 3 bases, leaving 8 bases of the junction unmatched. The DNA for the CDR3 is TGTGCCAGCAGCTTCGCCGGGACAGGGTTGTACACCGGGGAGCTGTTTTTT. Residues: CASSFAGTGLYTGELFF.

In this sample, this clonotype turned up a few times. The V gene is TRBV10-3, the J gene TRBJ2-5; perhaps TRBD1 as D (6 bases). Germline CDR1 ENHRY, CDR2 SYGVKD. The CDR3 is 15 residues long. Between the trimmed V and J ends, which lost 3 bases and 5 bases, there was a span of 16 bases. CDR3 nucleotide sequence: TGTGCCATCAGTGACCAGCAGGGGTCTCTTGAGACCCAGTACTTC. Translating gives CAISDQQGSLETQYF.

This clonotype was seen a few times. The chain has TRBV20-1 and TRBJ1-5, with 10 bases matching TRBD1. V lost 0 bases and J lost 6; bases outside the gene matches: 11. Germline assignment: CDR1 DFQATT and CDR2 SNEGSKA (reference sequence). The CDR3 is 17 residues long. The CDR3 sequence is CSARDSLTGGGGQPQHF. The CDR3 region has the DNA TGCAGTGCTAGAGACTCCTTGACAGGGGGCGGGGGTCAGCCCCAGCATTTT.

This clonotype was picked up many times. The gene calls are TRBV19 and TRBJ1-2, with unresolved D. CDR1 is LNHDA, CDR2 SQIVND, per germline (reference sequence). The CDR3 sequence is 12 residues long. Trimming left V 7 bases short and J 8 bases short, with 14 bases between. Written as DNA, the CDR3 is TGTGCCAGTAACTCTCTGGGCGCGGGCTACACCTTC. Protein sequence: CASNSLGAGYTF.

This clonotype has at least ten counts. The rearrangement links TRBV29-1 to TRBJ2-2; perhaps TRBD2 as D (6 bases). CDR3 length equals 13 residues. The V end was cut by 3 bases, the J end by 6 bases, with 11 bases between. CDR1 SQVTM and CDR2 ANQGSEA come from the germline V gene. CDR3 region: CSVEEGGAGELFF. CDR3 bases: TGCAGCGTTGAGGAGGGCGGGGCCGGGGAGCTGTTTTTT.